This T cell receptor (beta chain) was found in a study of cytomegalovirus exposure and HLA in healthy donors. A multiplex PCR was run with 60 Vbeta primers and 13 Jbeta primers. Assay: immunoSEQ multiplex PCR; the TCRdb copy retains only in-frame clones and omits some. The sample consists of roughly 250,000 clones, roughly 70% of them appearing once. V trimming: 3 bases; J trimming: 5 bases; junction bases outside the gene matches: 9. The CDR3 length is 15 residues. The germline V gene encodes CDR1 SGHNT and CDR2 YENEEA. The sequencing input was PBMCs. This TCR was sampled from a female donor in good health and CMV-seronegative. This chain links TRBV11-3 with TRBJ2-7, with 8 bases lining up with TRBD2. The CDR3 here is CASSFPSGSEHEQYF. The CDR3 DNA sequence: TGTGCCAGCAGCTTCCCAAGCGGGAGTGAACACGAGCAGTACTTC.